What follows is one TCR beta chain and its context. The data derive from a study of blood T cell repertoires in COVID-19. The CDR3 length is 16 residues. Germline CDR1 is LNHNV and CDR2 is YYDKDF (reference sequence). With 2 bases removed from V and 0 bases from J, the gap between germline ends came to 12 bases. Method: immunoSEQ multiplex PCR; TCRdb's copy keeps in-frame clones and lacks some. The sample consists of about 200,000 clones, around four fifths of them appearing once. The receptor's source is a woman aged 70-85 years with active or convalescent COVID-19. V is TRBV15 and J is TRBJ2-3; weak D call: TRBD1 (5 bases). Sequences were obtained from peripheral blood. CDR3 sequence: CATSRTPGSSTDTQYF. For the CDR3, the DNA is TGTGCCACCAGCAGAACCCCAGGGTCTAGCACAGATACGCAGTATTTT.